This note documents a single T cell receptor beta chain sequence. This clonotype was seen repeatedly, ten times or more. Its specific antigen is unknown. No base-level quality is on record; no much larger clone is a single base apart. The data originate from a study of CD8+CD57+ T cells in acquired aplastic anemia (dated by TCRdb to the late 2010s). With regard to the full study: Extracted DNA from sorted CD4+ and CD8+ cells averaged around 2.9 ug, ranging from 0.2 to 27.4 ug. CD8+CD57+ expansion was defined as a frequency above the mean frequency observed in healthy subjects.

TCR beta VDJ combination and CDR3 sequence profiling used genomic DNA as the template. An Illumina HiSeq 2000 was used for TCR repertoire sequencing. From the authors' description of their analysis: Repertoires were assessed using TRBV/TRBJ rearrangement plots, CDR3 size and DJ length profiles, and Simpson's diversity index. The most abundant DNA sequence in the deep sequencing data was defined as the immunodominant clone. CDR3 amino acid sequences were screened for sharing across subjects and were compared with published repertoires and the VDJdb database. Using fastp trimming at Q25 and MiXCR clonotype assembly, TCRdb reanalyzed the public sequencing data and kept in-frame beta chains. Records with the same CDR3 protein are collapsed into one entry carrying the most frequent genes and DNA. The V and J calls and clone size are TCRdb's, not the authors'. For this sample there are some 200,000 distinct CDR3 sequences; less than 60% appear just once. Of the sample, more than 1.5% is held by the ten largest clones.

Trimming takes 7 bases off V and 5 bases off J; junction bases not matched to a gene: 8. Counted from cysteine to phenylalanine, this CDR3 has 14 amino acids. CDR3 DNA is the only sequence kept; it has 42 bases, read in frame from the first base. CDR1 and CDR2 are drawn from the germline V gene: MNHNS, SASEGT. General findings and caveats noted by the study authors: No significant difference in CD8+ Simpson's diversity was found between patients and healthy controls (P=0.060). About 30 CD8+ CDR3 sequences were found to be shared between patients and controls, but these sequences appeared to be highly expressed in patients and within the immunodominant clones of the patients.

Patients chosen for sequencing had shown expansion of CD8+CD57+ cells by flow cytometry. All patients had severe acquired aplastic anemia diagnosed by International Study of Aplastic Anemia and Agranulocytosis and Camitta criteria. Patients had received no therapy at the time of blood sampling. The study deep-sequenced TCR repertoires of sorted CD4+ and CD8+ blood T cells from severe aplastic anemia patients and healthy subjects. Patients were enrolled in the USA under clinicaltrials.gov protocols 00001620, 01623167, 00001397, 00071045, 00081523 and 00961064. Ficoll-Paque density gradient centrifugation was used to isolate peripheral blood mononuclear cells. Before DNA extraction, CD4+ and CD8+ T cells were sorted by FACS or by magnetic beads.

This sequence uses TRBV6-1 and TRBJ1-5; 7 central bases correspond to TRBD1. Sequenced material: sorted CD4+, CD8+, or CD8+CD57+ T cells (not recorded which) from PBMCs. The TCR was taken from a human donor with aplastic anemia. The CDR3 region: CASTLTGAHQPQHF. The sequenced DNA is TGTGCCAGCACCCTTACAGGGGCGCATCAGCCCCAGCATTTT.